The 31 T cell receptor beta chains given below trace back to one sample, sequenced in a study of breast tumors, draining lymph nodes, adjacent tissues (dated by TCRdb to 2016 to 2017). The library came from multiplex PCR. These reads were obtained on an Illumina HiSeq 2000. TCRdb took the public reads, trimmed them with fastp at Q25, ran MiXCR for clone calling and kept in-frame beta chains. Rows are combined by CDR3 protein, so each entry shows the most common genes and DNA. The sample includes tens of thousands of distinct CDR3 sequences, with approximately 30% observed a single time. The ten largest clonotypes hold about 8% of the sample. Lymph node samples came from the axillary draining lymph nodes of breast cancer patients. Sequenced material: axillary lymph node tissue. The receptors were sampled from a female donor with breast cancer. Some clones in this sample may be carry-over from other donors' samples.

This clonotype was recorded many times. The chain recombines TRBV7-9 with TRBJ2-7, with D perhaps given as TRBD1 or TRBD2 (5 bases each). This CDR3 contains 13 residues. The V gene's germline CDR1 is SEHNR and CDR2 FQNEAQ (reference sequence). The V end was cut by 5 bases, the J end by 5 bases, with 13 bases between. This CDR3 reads CASSQVGDHEQYF. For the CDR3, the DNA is TGTGCCAGCAGCCAGGTGGGGGACCACGAGCAGTACTTC.

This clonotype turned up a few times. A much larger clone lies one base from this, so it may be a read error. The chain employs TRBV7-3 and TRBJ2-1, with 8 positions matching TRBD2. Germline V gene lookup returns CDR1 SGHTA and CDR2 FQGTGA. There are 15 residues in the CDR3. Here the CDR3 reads CASSNGGANNNEQLF. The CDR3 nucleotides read TGTGCCAGCAGCAACGGGGGGGCCAACAACAATGAGCAGCTCTTC.

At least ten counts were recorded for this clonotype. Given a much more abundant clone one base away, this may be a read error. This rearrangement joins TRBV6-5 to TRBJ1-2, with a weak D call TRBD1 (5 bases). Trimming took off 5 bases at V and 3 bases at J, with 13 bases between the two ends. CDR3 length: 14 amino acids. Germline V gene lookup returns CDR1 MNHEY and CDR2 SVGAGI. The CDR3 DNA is TGTGCCAGCAGTCACTTTCAGGGAGACTATGGCTACACCTTC. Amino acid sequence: CASSHFQGDYGYTF.

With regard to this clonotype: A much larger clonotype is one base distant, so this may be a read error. The CDR3 here is CASRRTHTHGYAF. CDR3 DNA: TGTGCCAGCCGACGCACACATACCCATGGCTACGCCTTC. The chain has TRBV28 and TRBJ1-2; D gene uncertain. The length of the CDR3 is 13 residues. In germline, CDR1 is MDHEN, CDR2 SYDVKM.

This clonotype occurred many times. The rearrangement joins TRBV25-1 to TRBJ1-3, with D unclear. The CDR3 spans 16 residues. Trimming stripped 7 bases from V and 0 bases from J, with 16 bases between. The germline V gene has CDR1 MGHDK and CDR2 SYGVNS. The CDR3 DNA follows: TGTGCCAGCACTCCCCTCGGTCAAGTCTCTGGAAACACCATATATTTT. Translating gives CASTPLGQVSGNTIYF.

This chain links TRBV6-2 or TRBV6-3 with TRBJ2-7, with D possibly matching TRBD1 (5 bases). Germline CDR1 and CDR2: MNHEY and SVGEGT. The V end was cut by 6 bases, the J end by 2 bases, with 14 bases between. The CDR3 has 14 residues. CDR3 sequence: CASSLRGQAYEQYF. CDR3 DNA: TGTGCCAGCAGCCTCCGAGGACAAGCCTACGAGCAGTACTTC.

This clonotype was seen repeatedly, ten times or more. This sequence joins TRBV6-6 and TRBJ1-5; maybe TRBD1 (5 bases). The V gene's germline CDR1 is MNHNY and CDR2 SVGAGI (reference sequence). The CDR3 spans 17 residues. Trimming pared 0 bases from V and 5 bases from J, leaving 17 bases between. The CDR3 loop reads CASSYSGPTGSHQPQHF. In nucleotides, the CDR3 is TGTGCCAGCAGTTACTCGGGCCCAACAGGCTCCCATCAGCCCCAGCATTTT.

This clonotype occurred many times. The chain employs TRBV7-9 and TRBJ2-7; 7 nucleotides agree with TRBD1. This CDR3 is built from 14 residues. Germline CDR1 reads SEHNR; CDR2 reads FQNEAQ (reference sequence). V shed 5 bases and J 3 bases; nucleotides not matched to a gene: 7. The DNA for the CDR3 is TGTGCCAGCAGCCTCCGGGACAGAAGCTACGAGCAGTACTTC. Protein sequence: CASSLRDRSYEQYF.

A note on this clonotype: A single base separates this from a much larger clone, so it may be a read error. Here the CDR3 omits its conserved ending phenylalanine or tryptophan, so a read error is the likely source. CDR3 sequence: CASSFSGNNEQFS. In DNA, the CDR3 is TGTGCCAGCAGCTTTAGCGGAAACAATGAGCAGTTCTCC. The chain combines TRBV9 with TRBJ2-1; D might be TRBD2 (6 bases). This CDR3 spans 13 amino acids. Between the trimmed V and J ends, which lost 4 bases and 5 bases, there was a span of 10 bases. Germline-derived CDR1 and CDR2 are SGDLS and YYNGEE.

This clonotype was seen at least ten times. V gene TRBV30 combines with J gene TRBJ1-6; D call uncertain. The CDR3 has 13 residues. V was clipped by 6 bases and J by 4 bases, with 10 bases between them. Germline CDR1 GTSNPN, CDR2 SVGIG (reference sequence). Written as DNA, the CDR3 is TGTGCCTGTGTACGGGATTATAATTCACCCCTCCACTTT. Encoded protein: CACVRDYNSPLHF.

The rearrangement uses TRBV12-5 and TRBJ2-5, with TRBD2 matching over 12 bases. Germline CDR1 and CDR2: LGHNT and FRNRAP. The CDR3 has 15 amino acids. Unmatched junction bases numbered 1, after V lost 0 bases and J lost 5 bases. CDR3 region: CASGLVLAGGETQYF. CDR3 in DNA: TGTGCTAGTGGTTTGGTACTAGCGGGAGGTGAGACCCAGTACTTC.

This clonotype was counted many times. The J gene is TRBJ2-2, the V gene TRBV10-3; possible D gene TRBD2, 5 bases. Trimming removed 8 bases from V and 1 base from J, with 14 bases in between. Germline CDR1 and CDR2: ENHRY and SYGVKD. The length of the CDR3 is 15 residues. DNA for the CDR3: TGTGCCATCCGCCCCTACGGGGAGAACACCGGGGAGCTGTTTTTT. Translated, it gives CAIRPYGENTGELFF.

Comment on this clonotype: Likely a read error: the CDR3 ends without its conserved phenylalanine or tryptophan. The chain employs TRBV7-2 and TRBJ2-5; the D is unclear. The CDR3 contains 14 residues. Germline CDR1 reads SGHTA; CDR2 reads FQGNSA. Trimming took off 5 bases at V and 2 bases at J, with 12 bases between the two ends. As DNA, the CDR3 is TGTGCCAGCAGCCCCGGCCGAGGTCAAGAGACCCAGTACCTC. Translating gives CASSPGRGQETQYL.

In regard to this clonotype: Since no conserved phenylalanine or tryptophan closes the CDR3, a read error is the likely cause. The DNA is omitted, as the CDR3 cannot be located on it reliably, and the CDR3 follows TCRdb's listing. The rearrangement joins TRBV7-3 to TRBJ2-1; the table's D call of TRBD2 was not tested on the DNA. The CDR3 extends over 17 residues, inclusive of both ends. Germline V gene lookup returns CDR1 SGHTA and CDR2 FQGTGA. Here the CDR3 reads CARLPKSGTIAPTMSSE.

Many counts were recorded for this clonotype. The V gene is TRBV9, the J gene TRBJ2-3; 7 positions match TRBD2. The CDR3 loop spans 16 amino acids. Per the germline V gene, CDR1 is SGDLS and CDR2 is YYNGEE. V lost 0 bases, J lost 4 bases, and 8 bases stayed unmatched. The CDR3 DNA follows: TGTGCCAGCAGCGTAGTCGAGGGAGGGCCCGCAGATACGCAGTATTTT. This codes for CASSVVEGGPADTQYF.

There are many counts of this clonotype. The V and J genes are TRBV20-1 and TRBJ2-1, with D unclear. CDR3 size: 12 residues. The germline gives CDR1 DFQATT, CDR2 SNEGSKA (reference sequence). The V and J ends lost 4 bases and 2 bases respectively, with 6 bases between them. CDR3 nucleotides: TGCAGTGCTAATCGGGCCTACAATGAGCAGTTCTTC. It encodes CSANRAYNEQFF.

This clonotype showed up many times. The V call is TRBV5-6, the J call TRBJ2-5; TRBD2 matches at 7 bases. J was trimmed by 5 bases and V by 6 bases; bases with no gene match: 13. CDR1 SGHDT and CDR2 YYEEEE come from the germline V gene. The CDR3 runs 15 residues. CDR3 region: CASTSGTTGRETQYF. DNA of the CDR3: TGTGCCAGCACCTCGGGGACTACCGGGAGGGAGACCCAGTACTTC.

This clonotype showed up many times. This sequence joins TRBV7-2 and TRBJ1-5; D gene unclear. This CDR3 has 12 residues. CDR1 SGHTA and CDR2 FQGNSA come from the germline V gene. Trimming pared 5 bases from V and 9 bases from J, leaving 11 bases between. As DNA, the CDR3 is TGTGCCAGCAGCCTGGACCTGGGGCCCCAGCATTTT. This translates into CASSLDLGPQHF.

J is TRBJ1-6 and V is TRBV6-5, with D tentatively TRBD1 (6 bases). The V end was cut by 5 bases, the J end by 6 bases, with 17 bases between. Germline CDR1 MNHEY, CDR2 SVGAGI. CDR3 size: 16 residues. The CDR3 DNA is TGTGCCAGCAGTCACGGGGGCGCCGGGGGTAATTCACCCCTCCACTTT. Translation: CASSHGGAGGNSPLHF.

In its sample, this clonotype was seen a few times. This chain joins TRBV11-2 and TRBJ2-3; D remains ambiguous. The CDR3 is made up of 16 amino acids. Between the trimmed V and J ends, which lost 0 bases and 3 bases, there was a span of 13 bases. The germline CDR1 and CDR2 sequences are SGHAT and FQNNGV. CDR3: CASSLDPGTETDTQYF. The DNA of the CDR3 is TGTGCCAGCAGCTTAGATCCTGGAACTGAAACAGATACGCAGTATTTT.

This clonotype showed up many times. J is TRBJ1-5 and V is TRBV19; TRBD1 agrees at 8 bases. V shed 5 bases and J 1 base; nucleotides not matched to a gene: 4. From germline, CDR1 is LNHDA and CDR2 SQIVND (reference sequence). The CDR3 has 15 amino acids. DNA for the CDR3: TGTGCCAGTAGTTCGGACAGGGAGAGCAATCAGCCCCAGCATTTT. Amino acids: CASSSDRESNQPQHF.

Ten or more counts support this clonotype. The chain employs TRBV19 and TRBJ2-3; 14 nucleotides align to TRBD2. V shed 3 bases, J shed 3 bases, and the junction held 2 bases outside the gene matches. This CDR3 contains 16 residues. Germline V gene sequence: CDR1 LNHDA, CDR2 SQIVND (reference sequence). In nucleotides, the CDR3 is TGTGCCAGTAGTATCCGACTAGCGGGAGGGACAGATACGCAGTATTTT. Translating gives CASSIRLAGGTDTQYF.

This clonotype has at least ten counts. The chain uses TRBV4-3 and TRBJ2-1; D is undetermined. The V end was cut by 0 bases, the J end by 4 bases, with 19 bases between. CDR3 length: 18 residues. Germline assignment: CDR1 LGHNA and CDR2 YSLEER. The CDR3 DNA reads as TGCGCCAGCAGCCAAGATGAACCCTATGGCGGTCTGTACAATGAGCAGTTCTTC. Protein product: CASSQDEPYGGLYNEQFF.

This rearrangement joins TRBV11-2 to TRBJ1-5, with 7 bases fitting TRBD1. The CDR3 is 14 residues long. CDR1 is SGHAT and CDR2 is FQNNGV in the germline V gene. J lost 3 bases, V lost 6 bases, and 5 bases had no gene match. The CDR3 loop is CASSVTGANQPQHF. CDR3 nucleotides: TGTGCCAGCAGTGTTACAGGGGCCAATCAGCCCCAGCATTTT.

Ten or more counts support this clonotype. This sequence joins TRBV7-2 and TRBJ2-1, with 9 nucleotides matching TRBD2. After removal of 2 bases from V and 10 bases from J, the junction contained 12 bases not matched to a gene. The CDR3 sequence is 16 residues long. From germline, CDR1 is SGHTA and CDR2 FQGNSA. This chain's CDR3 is CASSLSPAGGWGEQFF. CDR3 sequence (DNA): TGTGCCAGCAGCTTATCCCCAGCGGGAGGATGGGGCGAGCAGTTCTTC.

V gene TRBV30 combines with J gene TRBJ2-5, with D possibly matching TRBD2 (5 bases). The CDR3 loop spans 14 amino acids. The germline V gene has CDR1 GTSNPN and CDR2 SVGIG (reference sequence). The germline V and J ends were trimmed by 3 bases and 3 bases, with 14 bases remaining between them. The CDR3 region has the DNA TGTGCCTGGAGCGAAAGAGGGCCGGAAGAGACCCAGTACTTC. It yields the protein CAWSERGPEETQYF.

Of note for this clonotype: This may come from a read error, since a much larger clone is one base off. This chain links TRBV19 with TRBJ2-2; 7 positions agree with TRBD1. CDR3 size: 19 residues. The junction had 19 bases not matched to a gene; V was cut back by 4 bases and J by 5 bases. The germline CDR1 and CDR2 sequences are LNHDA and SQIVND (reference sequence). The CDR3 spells CASSSSPPPFGQETGELFF. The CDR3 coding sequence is TGTGCCAGTAGTAGTTCCCCCCCCCCCTTTGGACAGGAAACCGGGGAGCTGTTTTTT.

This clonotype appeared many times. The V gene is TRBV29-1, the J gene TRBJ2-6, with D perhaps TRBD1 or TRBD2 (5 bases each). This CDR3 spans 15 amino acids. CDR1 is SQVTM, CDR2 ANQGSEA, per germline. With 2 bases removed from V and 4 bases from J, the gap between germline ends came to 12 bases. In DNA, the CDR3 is TGCAGCGTTGAAAGACCGAGGGACGGGGCCAACGTCCTGACTTTC. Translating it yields CSVERPRDGANVLTF.

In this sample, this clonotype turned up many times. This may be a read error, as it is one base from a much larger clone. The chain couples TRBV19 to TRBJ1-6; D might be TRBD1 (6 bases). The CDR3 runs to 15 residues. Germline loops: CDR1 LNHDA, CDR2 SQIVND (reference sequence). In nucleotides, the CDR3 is TGTGTCAGTAGTATCTTTTCGGGGGCTGGTTCACCCCTCCACTTT. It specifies CVSSIFSGAGSPLHF.

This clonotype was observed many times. CDR3 sequence (DNA): TGTGCCAGCAGCGTCGCTGGGACTAGCGGGATGGGGGAGCAGTACTTC. Translating gives CASSVAGTSGMGEQYF. The chain carries TRBV9 and TRBJ2-7; 13 bases agree with TRBD2. CDR1 is SGDLS, CDR2 YYNGEE, per germline. The CDR3 has 16 amino acids. Germline trimming cut 2 bases from V and 7 bases from J; bases unmatched to any gene: 9.

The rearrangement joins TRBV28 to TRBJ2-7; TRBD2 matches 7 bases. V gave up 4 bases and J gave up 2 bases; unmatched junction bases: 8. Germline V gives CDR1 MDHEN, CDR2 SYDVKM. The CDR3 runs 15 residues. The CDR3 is CASSYSGGSPYEQYF. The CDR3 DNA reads TGTGCCAGCAGTTATAGCGGCGGGAGCCCCTACGAGCAGTACTTC.